Included here is one TCR beta chain sequence, with context. This sample is part of a study of shared T cell receptors in the human thymus. Germline V gives CDR1 KGHSH, CDR2 LQKENI. The CDR3 runs to 14 residues. V lost 3 bases to trimming and J lost 4 bases; unmatched junction nucleotides: 5. Clones were read by immunoSEQ multiplex PCR, and TCRdb kept only the in-frame ones, dropping some. The sample holds roughly 700,000 clones, roughly 90% seen once. These data were likewise used in another study, on human thymus T cells. According to that study: From resections taken during corrective heart surgery, the thymus tissue was obtained. Biased V and J segment usage appeared in thymus and peripheral blood. As related research reported, thymic repertoires overlapped highly among unrelated individuals.

This rearrangement joins TRBV18 to TRBJ2-7; 8 nucleotides align to TRBD2. The source is a boy younger than two with a congenital heart defect. The sequenced sample was thymocytes. CDR3 region: CASSPASGPYEQYF. DNA of the CDR3: TGTGCCAGCTCACCGGCTAGCGGGCCTTACGAGCAGTACTTC.